These 32 T cell receptor beta chains were sequenced from one sample in a study of T cell changes during pregnancy in multiple sclerosis (dated by TCRdb to between 2018 and 2020). The library came from the immunoSEQ multiplex PCR assay. Not all clones reach the TCRdb copy of this immuneACCESS table, which keeps in-frame sequences only. Checked studies attribute under half of the gap to unresolved V genes and leave the rest unexplained. The table for this sample lists about 100,000 clones; approximately 90% of them were counted only once. The leading ten clones occupy 1.9% of the sample. Source: peripheral blood, taken after pregnancy. These TCRs come from a female donor with multiple sclerosis, enrolled in a pregnancy study.

This chain uses TRBV9 with TRBJ1-3; 8 nucleotides agree with TRBD1. Germline V lookup: CDR1 SGDLS, CDR2 YYNGEE. This CDR3 region has 19 residues. The junction had 15 bases not matched to a gene; V was cut back by 4 bases and J by 0 bases. CDR3 residues: CASSFQPGQALLSGNTIYF. The CDR3 nucleotides read TGTGCCAGCAGCTTCCAACCGGGACAGGCACTCCTCTCTGGAAACACCATATATTTT.

The chain recombines TRBV11-3 with TRBJ2-2, with D maybe TRBD2 (5 bases). Per germline, CDR1 SGHNT and CDR2 YENEEA. CDR3 length: 14 residues. V lost 4 bases to trimming and J lost 3 bases, with 9 bases between them. This chain's CDR3 is CASSSSIYTGELFF. The CDR3 nucleotides are TGTGCCAGCAGCTCTAGCATCTACACCGGGGAGCTGTTTTTT.

V usage is TRBV6-5 and J usage is TRBJ1-6; perhaps TRBD1 as D (5 bases). The CDR3 has 16 amino acids. V was pared by 0 bases and J by 10 bases, with 16 bases between. Germline CDR1 MNHEY, CDR2 SVGAGI. CDR3: CASSYSRRGLGSPLHF. Here the CDR3 DNA reads TGTGCCAGCAGTTACTCTAGGAGGGGCTTGGGGTCACCCCTCCACTTT.

This clone was found many times. The V gene is TRBV9, the J gene TRBJ2-3, with 8 bases identical to TRBD2. Trimming cost V 4 bases and J 0 bases; bases outside gene matches: 7. This CDR3 comprises 16 residues. The germline V gene has CDR1 SGDLS and CDR2 YYNGEE. CDR3 protein: CASSIRPSGSTDTQYF. The CDR3 region has the DNA TGTGCCAGCAGCATACGTCCTAGCGGGAGCACAGATACGCAGTATTTT. Looking up the rest from reference TRBV9 and TRBJ2-3 gives the full variable domain: DSGVTQTPKHLITATGQRVTLRCSPRSGDLSVYWYQQSLDQGLQFLIQYYNGEERAKGNILERFSAQQFPDLHSELNLSSLELGDSALYFCASSIRPSGSTDTQYFGPGTRLTVL.

The CDR3 loop is CASLDRMNTEAFF. CDR3 sequence (DNA): TGTGCCAGTCTGGACAGAATGAACACTGAAGCTTTCTTT. This chain links TRBV6-1 with TRBJ1-1; perhaps TRBD1 as D (6 bases). This CDR3 is 13 amino acids long. Germline V gene lookup returns CDR1 MNHNS and CDR2 SASEGT. V lost 9 bases and J 0 bases, leaving 11 bases between the germline ends.

J is TRBJ2-7 and V is TRBV7-8; unclear D gene. This CDR3 contains 13 residues. The germline V gene has CDR1 SGHVS and CDR2 FQNEAQ. The V end lost 1 base, the J end lost 3 bases, and 7 bases lay between the germline ends. The CDR3, as DNA: TGTGCCAGCAGCTTAGGTTCGGTCTACGAGCAGTACTTC. Protein sequence: CASSLGSVYEQYF.

This clone appeared a single time. CDR3 coding DNA: TGTGCCAGCAGCGCGGGACTAGCGGGGACCTACGAGCAGTACTTC. Its translation is CASSAGLAGTYEQYF. The gene calls are TRBV9 and TRBJ2-7; TRBD2 matches at 13 bases. This CDR3 is 15 amino acids long. Trimming cost V 3 bases and J 2 bases; bases outside gene matches: 2. The V gene's germline CDR1 is SGDLS and CDR2 YYNGEE.

This chain connects TRBV30 to TRBJ1-2; D not certain. The germline gives CDR1 GTSNPN, CDR2 SVGIG (reference sequence). V was clipped by 0 bases and J by 5 bases, with 16 bases between them. This CDR3 has 15 amino acids. In DNA, the CDR3 is TGTGCCTGGAGTGTACTAGGGCCTATTGGGTATGGCTACACCTTC. Protein: CAWSVLGPIGYGYTF.

CDR3 nucleotides: TGTGCCAGCAGCTCCCCGATGACTAGGAGCTCCTATAATTCACCCCTCCACTTT. Translating it yields CASSSPMTRSSYNSPLHF. V gene TRBV7-9 combines with J gene TRBJ1-6; no clear D gene. The V end was cut by 4 bases, the J end by 0 bases, with 16 bases between. The CDR3 contains 18 residues. Germline V CDR1 and CDR2: SEHNR, FQNEAQ (reference sequence).

The CDR3 spells CASSQTDQPQHF. The CDR3 nucleotides are TGTGCCAGCAGTCAAACAGATCAGCCCCAGCATTTT. The chain couples TRBV28 to TRBJ1-5; D gene unclear. Trimming removed 5 bases from V and 5 bases from J, with 7 bases in between. The germline V gene encodes CDR1 MDHEN and CDR2 SYDVKM. The CDR3 loop spans 12 amino acids.

This clone has just one count. CDR3 amino acids: CASSSPPNTEAFF. Written as DNA, the CDR3 is TGTGCCAGCAGTTCCCCCCCAAACACTGAAGCTTTCTTT. The chain uses TRBV28 and TRBJ1-1; D is uncertain. Germline loops: CDR1 MDHEN, CDR2 SYDVKM. The CDR3 length is 13 residues. Trimming took off 4 bases at V and 2 bases at J, with 8 bases between the two ends.

V is TRBV4-1 and J is TRBJ1-2, with TRBD1 matching over 10 bases. The length of the CDR3 is 15 residues. V shed 5 bases, J shed 4 bases, and the junction held 7 bases outside the gene matches. From germline, CDR1 is MGHRA and CDR2 YSYEKL. This CDR3 is CASSKPGQGIYGYTF. CDR3 in DNA: TGCGCCAGCAGCAAACCGGGACAGGGGATCTATGGCTACACCTTC.

This clone came up a few times. This sequence joins TRBV27 and TRBJ1-2; D may be TRBD1 (5 bases). Trimming took off 3 bases at V and 2 bases at J, with 13 bases between the two ends. CDR3 length equals 15 residues. CDR1 is MNHEY, CDR2 SMNVEV, per germline (reference sequence). The CDR3 region is CASSFLRRGNYGYTF. DNA for the CDR3: TGTGCCAGCAGTTTCCTACGGCGGGGCAACTATGGCTACACCTTC.

The V gene is TRBV13, the J gene TRBJ2-1; D may be TRBD2 (5 bases). CDR1 is PRHDT and CDR2 is FYEKMQ in the germline V gene (reference sequence). V was clipped by 3 bases and J by 5 bases, with 14 bases between them. The CDR3 sequence is 15 residues long. CDR3 bases: TGTGCCAGCAGCTTCAGTCTAGCAGCGGACAATGAGCAGTTCTTC. Translation: CASSFSLAADNEQFF. The complete variable domain, with remaining parts taken from reference TRBV13 and TRBJ2-1, reads AAGVIQSPRHLIKEKRETATLKCYPIPRHDTVYWYQQGPGQDPQFLISFYEKMQSDKGSIPDRFSAQQFSDYHSELNMSSLELGDSALYFCASSFSLAADNEQFFGPGTRLTVL.

The V gene is TRBV30, the J gene TRBJ1-5, with D possibly being TRBD1 (5 bases). V was pared by 3 bases and J by 7 bases, with 13 bases between. The CDR3 has 13 amino acids. Germline V gene sequence: CDR1 GTSNPN, CDR2 SVGIG (reference sequence). In DNA form, the CDR3 reads TGTGCCTGGAGATCGGGCAGGGCCCAGCCCCAGCATTTT. It is translated as CAWRSGRAQPQHF.

The V gene is TRBV9, the J gene TRBJ2-5; 10 positions match TRBD2. The CDR3 runs to 16 residues. Germline lookup yields CDR1 SGDLS and CDR2 YYNGEE. J was trimmed by 0 bases and V by 0 bases; bases with no gene match: 2. This CDR3 is CASSVDSGGYQETQYF. The CDR3 bases are TGTGCCAGCAGCGTAGATAGCGGGGGGTACCAAGAGACCCAGTACTTC.

This chain links TRBV28 with TRBJ1-4, with unresolved D. CDR1 is MDHEN and CDR2 is SYDVKM in the germline V gene. This CDR3 contains 14 residues. V lost 1 base and J 8 bases, leaving 11 bases between the germline ends. The CDR3 DNA follows: TGTGCCAGCAGTTTATTACGGGTTGAAGAAAAACTGTTTTTT. Amino acids: CASSLLRVEEKLFF.

This chain joins TRBV7-2 and TRBJ2-6; D perhaps matches TRBD2 (6 bases). The V gene's germline CDR1 is SGHTA and CDR2 FQGNSA. Trimming shortened V by 5 bases and J by 0 bases, and 14 bases separated the two germline ends. This CDR3 contains 17 residues. The CDR3 DNA follows: TGTGCCAGCAGCCTGTACGGGGGAAGCTCTGGGGCCAACGTCCTGACTTTC. The encoded protein is CASSLYGGSSGANVLTF.

The chain employs TRBV6-1 and TRBJ1-1; D unresolved. The CDR3 contains 13 residues. With 6 bases removed from V and 1 base from J, the gap between germline ends came to 9 bases. Per the germline V gene, CDR1 is MNHNS and CDR2 is SASEGT. Here the CDR3 DNA reads TGTGCCAGCAGAATATCAGGGAACACTGAAGCTTTCTTT. Its translation is CASRISGNTEAFF.

This chain links TRBV5-1 with TRBJ1-5; 8 nucleotides line up with TRBD1. The CDR3 is made up of 16 amino acids. Germline CDR1 SGHRS, CDR2 YFSETQ. Trimming removed 0 bases from V and 4 bases from J; junction bases left unmatched: 6. The CDR3 spells CASSLGGTGLNQPQHF. For the CDR3, the DNA is TGCGCCAGCAGCTTGGGCGGGACAGGTTTAAATCAGCCCCAGCATTTT.

This chain links TRBV18 with TRBJ2-7; 13 bases align to TRBD2. The CDR3 consists of 15 residues. From germline, CDR1 is KGHSH and CDR2 LQKENI. Trimming took 3 bases from V and 4 from J; bases not matched to a gene: 3. The CDR3 loop is CASSPGTSGIYEQYF. The CDR3 bases are TGTGCCAGCTCACCCGGGACTAGCGGGATTTACGAGCAGTACTTC.

The rearrangement links TRBV2 to TRBJ2-1; possibly TRBD2 for D (6 bases). Between the trimmed V and J ends, which lost 7 bases and 1 base, there was a span of 11 bases. The CDR3 length is 14 residues. CDR1 and CDR2 from the germline V gene are SNHLY and FYNNEI. CDR3 nucleotide sequence: TGTGCCAGCATAGGAGGGAAGTCCTACAATGAGCAGTTCTTC. Translated: CASIGGKSYNEQFF.

The chain combines TRBV19 with TRBJ2-6, with 8 bases fitting TRBD2. CDR3 size: 15 residues. The trim removed 4 bases at V and 2 bases at J, leaving 1 base unmatched. Germline CDR1 LNHDA, CDR2 SQIVND (reference sequence). The CDR3 DNA is TGTGCCAGTAGTAGCGGGGGGACTGGGGCCAACGTCCTGACTTTC. Encoded protein: CASSSGGTGANVLTF. Filled out from reference TRBV19 and TRBJ2-6, the complete variable domain reads DGGITQSPKYLFRKEGQNVTLSCEQNLNHDAMYWYRQDPGQGLRLIYYSQIVNDFQKGDIAEGYSVSREKKESFPLTVTSAQKNPTAFYLCASSSGGTGANVLTFGAGSRLTVL.

This chain links TRBV6-1 with TRBJ2-7; D unresolved. The CDR3 is 14 amino acids. Germline V gene sequence: CDR1 MNHNS, CDR2 SASEGT. V was clipped by 4 bases and J by 2 bases, with 12 bases between them. The DNA for the CDR3 is TGTGCCAGCAGTGCCCCGGAGTTTCCCTACGAGCAGTACTTC. This encodes CASSAPEFPYEQYF.

In DNA, the CDR3 is TGTGCCAGCAGTTACCAACATCCGAAAAACAATCAGCCCCAGCATTTT. As protein: CASSYQHPKNNQPQHF. This chain uses TRBV6-6 with TRBJ1-5; unclear D gene. V lost 2 bases and J lost 3, with 14 bases in between. The CDR3 runs to 16 residues. Germline CDR1 reads MNHNY; CDR2 reads SVGAGI (reference sequence).

The chain combines TRBV28 with TRBJ2-1; TRBD2 agrees at 9 bases. Trimming cost V 2 bases and J 8 bases; bases outside gene matches: 1. Germline V gene lookup returns CDR1 MDHEN and CDR2 SYDVKM. CDR3 size: 13 residues. The CDR3 sequence: CASSLLAGYEQFF. The CDR3 DNA follows: TGTGCCAGCAGTTTACTAGCGGGATATGAGCAGTTCTTC. The full variable domain, with the rest looked up from reference TRBV28 and TRBJ2-1, is DVKVTQSSRYLVKRTGEKVFLECVQDMDHENMFWYRQDPGLGLRLIYFSYDVKMKEKGDIPEGYSVSREKKERFSLILESASTNQTSMYLCASSLLAGYEQFFGPGTRLTVL.

The chain uses TRBV7-6 and TRBJ2-1; 8 bases are shared with TRBD2. Germline CDR1 reads SGHVS; CDR2 reads FNYEAQ. This CDR3 region has 14 residues. Trimming at V came to 3 bases and at J to 8 bases, leaving 6 bases not matched to a gene. The CDR3 coding sequence is TGTGCCAGCAGCTTGGGCGGGGGGATTGATGAGCAGTTCTTC. This sequence encodes CASSLGGGIDEQFF.

The V gene is TRBV5-1, the J gene TRBJ2-1; 10 nucleotides align to TRBD2. Germline V gene lookup returns CDR1 SGHRS and CDR2 YFSETQ. The CDR3 runs 17 residues. The trim removed 0 bases at V and 4 bases at J, leaving 7 bases unmatched. The chain's CDR3 is CASSLEASGGRYNEQFF. The CDR3 region has the DNA TGCGCCAGCAGCTTGGAGGCTAGCGGGGGCCGATACAATGAGCAGTTCTTC.

The chain uses TRBV18 and TRBJ1-4, with D tentatively TRBD1 (6 bases). V gave up 6 bases and J gave up 8 bases, with 19 bases separating them. CDR3 length equals 15 residues. The V gene's germline CDR1 is KGHSH and CDR2 LQKENI. CDR3 residues: CASSLNRVGDEKLFF. In DNA, the CDR3 is TGTGCCAGCTCTCTCAACAGGGTAGGGGACGAAAAACTGTTTTTT.

The V and J genes are TRBV15 and TRBJ2-7; 11 nucleotides agree with TRBD2. The V and J ends lost 0 bases and 2 bases, in that order; junction bases with no gene match: 6. The CDR3 covers 17 residues. Looked up from germline, CDR1 is LNHNV and CDR2 is YYDKDF (reference sequence). CDR3 sequence reads: CATSREEGLAGPYEQYF. CDR3 bases: TGTGCCACCAGCAGAGAAGAAGGACTAGCGGGTCCCTACGAGCAGTACTTC.

The chain links TRBV13 to TRBJ2-7, with 8 bases matching TRBD1. The CDR3 sequence is 16 residues long. Trimming at V came to 2 bases and at J to 7 bases, leaving 13 bases not matched to a gene. Germline V gives CDR1 PRHDT, CDR2 FYEKMQ (reference sequence). As DNA, the CDR3 is TGTGCCAGCAGCTTAATTCACGGGACAGGACGCCAAGAGCAGTACTTC. Amino acids: CASSLIHGTGRQEQYF.

This chain links TRBV19 with TRBJ2-2; the match to TRBD2 covers 13 bases. Germline CDR1 is LNHDA and CDR2 is SQIVND (reference sequence). Germline trimming cut 4 bases from V and 4 bases from J; bases unmatched to any gene: 6. The CDR3 is made up of 17 amino acids. CDR3 coding DNA: TGTGCCAGTAGTAAAAATGGACTAGCGGGAGCCACCGGGGAGCTGTTTTTT. Translating gives CASSKNGLAGATGELFF.